The 30 T cell receptor beta chains in this list originate from one sample, sequenced in a study of blood T cell repertoires in COVID-19. Assay used: immunoSEQ multiplex PCR; TCRdb lists only in-frame clones, some missing. Found here are some 140,000 clones, more than 75% of them singletons; the top ten hold more than 2%. Specimen: peripheral blood. These receptors were collected from a man between 65 and 85 years old with active COVID-19.

This rearrangement joins TRBV20-1 to TRBJ1-2; D gene ambiguous. V lost 8 bases and J 7 bases, leaving 11 bases between the germline ends. Germline CDR1 DFQATT, CDR2 SNEGSKA (reference sequence). The CDR3 covers 10 residues. CDR3 amino acids: CSSTFGGYTF. The CDR3 nucleotides are TGCAGTAGCACCTTTGGTGGCTACACCTTC.

In its sample, this clone was seen once. The rearrangement links TRBV28 to TRBJ2-1, with D possibly being TRBD2 (5 bases). This CDR3 has 12 residues. Germline CDR1 MDHEN, CDR2 SYDVKM. V was shortened by 5 bases and J by 6 bases, with 8 bases between the two germline ends. CDR3 in DNA: TGTGCCAGCAGTGAACTAGGCAATGAGCAGTTCTTC. Protein: CASSELGNEQFF. Full variable domain (remainder filled in from reference TRBV28 and TRBJ2-1): DVKVTQSSRYLVKRTGEKVFLECVQDMDHENMFWYRQDPGLGLRLIYFSYDVKMKEKGDIPEGYSVSREKKERFSLILESASTNQTSMYLCASSELGNEQFFGPGTRLTVL.

The chain combines TRBV7-6 with TRBJ2-7, with 8 bases that match TRBD1. J lost 1 base, V lost 5 bases, and 7 bases had no gene match. The CDR3 loop spans 15 amino acids. Per germline, CDR1 SGHVS and CDR2 FNYEAQ. The CDR3 DNA sequence: TGTGCCAGCAGCCAATACCGGACAGGGTCCTACGAGCAGTACTTC. Protein product: CASSQYRTGSYEQYF.

This chain connects TRBV28 to TRBJ1-5; the D is unclear. Trimming cost V 2 bases and J 5 bases, with 16 bases left between them. This CDR3 is built from 16 residues. Germline CDR1 MDHEN, CDR2 SYDVKM. CDR3 nucleotides: TGTGCCAGCAGTTTAAGTTCGCGGGGAAGATATCAGCCCCAGCATTTT. This sequence encodes CASSLSSRGRYQPQHF.

The chain uses TRBV10-1 and TRBJ2-5, with 8 bases lining up with TRBD2. The germline CDR1 and CDR2 sequences are WNHNN and SYGVQD (reference sequence). V dropped 4 bases and J dropped 1; count of bases not matched to a gene: 5. This CDR3 contains 15 residues. This CDR3 reads CASSVSSGPQETQYF. The CDR3 nucleotides are TGCGCCAGCAGTGTATCTAGCGGGCCCCAAGAGACCCAGTACTTC.

The chain recombines TRBV5-1 with TRBJ1-2, with 7 bases aligning to TRBD1. The V gene's germline CDR1 is SGHRS and CDR2 YFSETQ. J lost 3 bases, V lost 2 bases, and 1 base had no gene match. This CDR3 spans 13 amino acids. This chain's CDR3 is CASSFDRDYGYTF. CDR3 sequence (DNA): TGCGCCAGCAGCTTCGACAGGGACTATGGCTACACCTTC.

The chain recombines TRBV4-3 with TRBJ1-4, with 8 bases aligning to TRBD1. The CDR3 is 15 amino acids. The germline CDR1 and CDR2 sequences are LGHNA and YSLEER. Trimming at V came to 2 bases and at J to 7 bases, leaving 6 bases not matched to a gene. The CDR3 DNA sequence: TGCGCCAGCAGCCAACCCCAGGGGGCGAGTGAAAAACTGTTTTTT. It codes for CASSQPQGASEKLFF.

The chain has TRBV2 and TRBJ2-3, with 15 bases lining up with TRBD2. The CDR3 is made up of 19 amino acids. The germline V gene has CDR1 SNHLY and CDR2 FYNNEI. The V and J ends lost 3 bases and 3 bases, in that order; junction bases with no gene match: 10. The chain's CDR3 is CASSDLLGTSGRRTDTQYF. The CDR3 region has the DNA TGTGCCAGCAGTGATCTTCTAGGGACTAGCGGGAGGAGAACAGATACGCAGTATTTT.

The chain joins TRBV23-1 to TRBJ2-3, with 12 positions matching TRBD1. TRBV23-1 is annotated as an ORF whose role is uncertain. The CDR3 contains 19 residues. V shed 4 bases, J shed 1 base, and the junction held 12 bases outside the gene matches. This chain's CDR3 is CASSLPDGTGGAGTDTQYF. The CDR3 nucleotides read TGCGCCAGCAGTCTACCCGACGGGACAGGGGGCGCAGGCACAGATACGCAGTATTTT.

Here the CDR3 DNA reads TGTGCCAGCAGTGACCCTAACACCGGGGAGCTGTTTTTT. Its protein is CASSDPNTGELFF. The chain recombines TRBV6-4 with TRBJ2-2, with D hard to call. The V end was cut by 2 bases, the J end by 2 bases, with 3 bases between. The CDR3 runs to 13 residues. The V gene's germline CDR1 is MRHNA and CDR2 SNTAGT.

The gene calls are TRBV7-9 and TRBJ2-7; the match to TRBD2 covers 14 bases. Per the germline V gene, CDR1 is SEHNR and CDR2 is FQNEAQ (reference sequence). The CDR3 consists of 16 residues. J was trimmed by 4 bases and V by 5 bases; bases with no gene match: 7. In DNA, the CDR3 is TGTGCCAGCAGCCCGGCGGGGACTAGCGGGAGATACGAGCAGTACTTC. As protein: CASSPAGTSGRYEQYF.

The chain combines TRBV29-1 with TRBJ2-3, with TRBD2 matching over 13 bases. The V gene's germline CDR1 is SQVTM and CDR2 ANQGSEA. The V segment lost 7 bases and the J segment 3 bases; nucleotides outside the gene matches: 1. CDR3 length: 13 amino acids. CDR3 DNA: TGCAGCGGGACTAGCGGGGGAACAGATACGCAGTATTTT. This translates into CSGTSGGTDTQYF.

The rearrangement uses TRBV30 and TRBJ1-1, with D possibly matching TRBD1 (5 bases). CDR1 and CDR2 from the germline V gene are GTSNPN and SVGIG (reference sequence). Trimming left V 2 bases short and J 4 bases short, with 14 bases between. There are 14 residues in the CDR3. The CDR3 DNA follows: TGTGCCTGGAGTCCACCGACAGTGGGCACTGAAGCTTTCTTT. Protein product: CAWSPPTVGTEAFF. Supplemented by reference TRBV30 and TRBJ1-1, the full variable domain reads SQTIHQWPATLVQPVGSPLSLECTVEGTSNPNLYWYRQAAGRGLQLLFYSVGIGQISSEVPQNLSASRPQDRQFILSSKKLLLSDSGFYLCAWSPPTVGTEAFFGQGTRLTVV.

The rearrangement links TRBV5-4 to TRBJ2-2; TRBD2 matches at 9 bases. Germline-derived CDR1 and CDR2 are SGHNT and YYREEE (reference sequence). V lost 0 bases and J lost 6; bases outside the gene matches: 9. This CDR3 spans 17 amino acids. CDR3 protein: CASSLASGSGSPGELFF. CDR3 nucleotides: TGTGCCAGCAGCTTGGCGTCGGGTAGCGGGAGTCCCGGGGAGCTGTTTTTT.

The CDR3 nucleotides are TGTGCCAGCAGCCGTCGGACTAGCGGGAGGGCCGACACCGGGGAGCTGTTTTTT. Its protein product is CASSRRTSGRADTGELFF. The rearrangement links TRBV9 to TRBJ2-2; TRBD2 agrees at 15 bases. Trimming at V came to 4 bases and at J to 3 bases, leaving 7 bases not matched to a gene. From germline, CDR1 is SGDLS and CDR2 YYNGEE. The CDR3 consists of 18 residues.

This chain joins TRBV11-1 and TRBJ2-5; 10 nucleotides agree with TRBD1. The trim removed 5 bases at V and 4 bases at J, leaving 7 bases unmatched. The germline V gene has CDR1 SGHAT and CDR2 FQDESV (reference sequence). The CDR3 contains 15 residues. The CDR3 sequence is CASSTRQGARETQYF. The DNA of the CDR3 is TGTGCCAGCAGCACCCGACAGGGGGCGAGAGAGACCCAGTACTTC. Full variable domain (remainder filled in from reference TRBV11-1 and TRBJ2-5): EAEVAQSPRYKITEKSQAVAFWCDPISGHATLYWYRQILGQGPELLVQFQDESVVDDSQLPKDRFSAERLKGVDSTLKIQPAELGDSAMYLCASSTRQGARETQYFGPGTRLLVL.

The V call is TRBV4-2, the J call TRBJ2-1; D gene unclear. V lost 2 bases and J 7 bases, leaving 6 bases between the germline ends. This CDR3 comprises 12 residues. Germline V CDR1 and CDR2: LGHNA, YNFKEQ. The CDR3, as DNA: TGTGCCAGCAGCCAACGAGGTAATGAGCAGTTCTTC. Amino acid sequence: CASSQRGNEQFF.

This chain uses TRBV27 with TRBJ2-1; possible D gene TRBD1, 6 bases. V dropped 6 bases and J dropped 3 bases, with 12 bases sitting between them. The CDR3 sequence is 14 residues long. CDR1 MNHEY and CDR2 SMNVEV come from the germline V gene (reference sequence). In DNA, the CDR3 is TGTGCCAGCAGAACCGACAGGTTCTACAATGAGCAGTTCTTC. Protein: CASRTDRFYNEQFF.

This chain uses TRBV24-1 with TRBJ2-1, with D possibly matching TRBD2 (6 bases). There are 15 residues in the CDR3. The V and J ends lost 2 bases and 6 bases respectively, with 13 bases between them. Per germline, CDR1 KGHDR and CDR2 SFDVKD. CDR3 amino acids: CATSDWGGGSNEQFF. The CDR3 region has the DNA TGTGCCACCAGTGATTGGGGCGGAGGGTCCAATGAGCAGTTCTTC.

A remark on this clone: An end of the junction differs from the germline gene, which may be a read error. J is TRBJ2-7 and V is TRBV2; 8 nucleotides agree with TRBD1. The CDR3 sequence is 13 residues long. Germline CDR1 reads SNHLY; CDR2 reads FYNNEI. The CDR3 here is CASSSNGQGRTDF. The CDR3 region has the DNA TGTGCCAGCAGTTCGAACGGACAGGGTAGAACGGACTTC. The full variable domain, rest sourced from reference TRBV2 and TRBJ2-7, is EPEVTQTPSHQVTQMGQEVILRCVPISNHLYFYWYRQILGQKVEFLVSFYNNEISEKSEIFDDQFSVERPDGSNFTLKIRSTKLEDSAMYFCASSSNGQGRTDFGPGTRLTVT.

V and J are TRBV2 and TRBJ2-7; 13 bases fit TRBD2. Germline lookup yields CDR1 SNHLY and CDR2 FYNNEI. This CDR3 has 17 amino acids. The V gene end was trimmed by 7 bases and the J gene end by 7 bases; junction bases not matched to a gene: 16. Here the CDR3 DNA reads TGTGCCAGCATTCGTAGGACTAGCGGGGGCACTTTTGGAGAGCAGTACTTC. Its translation: CASIRRTSGGTFGEQYF.

The V gene is TRBV21-1, the J gene TRBJ2-1; the D call in the table, TRBD1, was not verified against the DNA. TRBV21-1 is a recognized pseudogene. CDR3 length: 16 amino acids. The chain's CDR3 is CASSPRRRQVGNEQFF. As DNA, the CDR3 is TGTGCCAGCAGCCCACGGAGGAGACAGGTGGGAAATGAGCAGTTCTTC.

As DNA, the CDR3 is TGTGCCAGCAGCCAGGGAAAGACAGGGGCCAGCGAGCAGTACTTC. Residues: CASSQGKTGASEQYF. J is TRBJ2-7 and V is TRBV4-2; 8 nucleotides match TRBD1. This CDR3 comprises 15 residues. The J segment lost 6 bases and the V segment lost 3 bases, leaving 10 bases of the junction unmatched. CDR1 and CDR2 from the germline V gene are LGHNA and YNFKEQ.

The sample holds one count of this clone. J is TRBJ2-5 and V is TRBV28, with TRBD2 as a possible D gene (5 bases). CDR3 length equals 13 residues. The V gene's germline CDR1 is MDHEN and CDR2 SYDVKM. Trimming took 7 bases from V and 4 from J, leaving 13 bases between them. CDR3 bases: TGTGCCAGCATTAATAGAGGGATAGAGACCCAGTACTTC. It is translated as CASINRGIETQYF. Full variable domain (outside the CDR3, taken from reference TRBV28 and TRBJ2-5): DVKVTQSSRYLVKRTGEKVFLECVQDMDHENMFWYRQDPGLGLRLIYFSYDVKMKEKGDIPEGYSVSREKKERFSLILESASTNQTSMYLCASINRGIETQYFGPGTRLLVL.

V is TRBV5-1 and J is TRBJ1-5; TRBD1 matches 8 bases. The germline V gene has CDR1 SGHRS and CDR2 YFSETQ. Germline trimming cut 4 bases from V and 7 bases from J; bases unmatched to any gene: 10. The CDR3 contains 15 residues. CDR3 sequence (DNA): TGCGCCAGCAGCCCCCAGGGGGCGCCGGGGCAGCCCCAGCATTTT. Translating it yields CASSPQGAPGQPQHF.

V is TRBV5-1 and J is TRBJ2-3; D is perhaps TRBD2 (6 bases). V was shortened by 2 bases and J by 7 bases, with 14 bases between the two germline ends. From germline, CDR1 is SGHRS and CDR2 YFSETQ. The CDR3 contains 14 residues. CDR3 DNA sequence: TGCGCCAGCAGCTTAACGGAGGGGACGAATACGCAGTATTTT. Its protein product is CASSLTEGTNTQYF. Full variable domain (remainder filled in from reference TRBV5-1 and TRBJ2-3): KAGVTQTPRYLIKTRGQQVTLSCSPISGHRSVSWYQQTPGQGLQFLFEYFSETQRNKGNFPGRFSGRQFSNSRSEMNVSTLELGDSALYLCASSLTEGTNTQYFGPGTRLTVL.

J is TRBJ1-3 and V is TRBV3-1 (or the pseudogene TRBV3-2); no firm D call. The CDR3 has 15 residues. With 0 bases removed from V and 0 bases from J, the gap between germline ends came to 6 bases. Germline CDR1 reads LGHDT; CDR2 reads YNNKEL (reference sequence). DNA for the CDR3: TGTGCCAGCAGCCAAGATCGGTCCTCTGGAAACACCATATATTTT. It is translated as CASSQDRSSGNTIYF.

The chain uses TRBV6-4 and TRBJ2-3; 9 nucleotides line up with TRBD2. The ends lost 5 bases at V and 0 bases at J; junction bases unmatched: 3. The germline CDR1 and CDR2 sequences are MRHNA and SNTAGT. The CDR3 is 15 amino acids. CDR3 protein: CASSSTSGSTDTQYF. CDR3 DNA sequence: TGTGCCAGCAGTTCTACTAGCGGGAGCACAGATACGCAGTATTTT.

V and J are TRBV27 and TRBJ1-1; D is unclear. Between the trimmed V and J ends, which lost 2 bases and 2 bases, there was a span of 6 bases. Germline-derived CDR1 and CDR2 are MNHEY and SMNVEV (reference sequence). The CDR3 has 13 amino acids. The CDR3 loop is CASSLTVNTEAFF. CDR3 sequence (DNA): TGTGCCAGCAGTTTAACAGTAAACACTGAAGCTTTCTTT.

CDR3 sequence (DNA): TGTGCCAGCAAAAGAGGAATTGCGGGATACGAGCAGTACTTC. This translates into CASKRGIAGYEQYF. The V gene is TRBV5-6, the J gene TRBJ2-7, with D perhaps matching TRBD2 (6 bases). The CDR3 spans 14 residues. Germline CDR1 SGHDT, CDR2 YYEEEE. V was trimmed by 6 bases and J by 4 bases, leaving 17 bases between them.